This TCR beta chain was found in a study of blood T cell repertoires in COVID-19. Whole-study context: Sites across the United States, Italy and Spain contributed samples from acute and convalescent COVID-19. PBMCs, B-cell-depleted T cells, or T cells were the source of the cDNA or gDNA that made up the material.

Per the study methods: Estimated nucleated cell counts came from reference gene primer amplification. Sequencing was performed with immunoSEQ multiplex PCR; in TCRdb, only in-frame clones are kept and a portion is missing. The V and J calls and the clone size are those of that table, but D and trimming were determined from the DNA. The table records 300,000 to 450,000 clones, roughly 85% of them present only once. Germline lookup yields CDR1 MGHRA and CDR2 YSYEKL. The V and J ends lost 0 bases and 7 bases respectively, with 12 bases between them. The CDR3 runs to 14 residues. The sequence was collected from a young woman with acute or convalescent COVID-19. The J gene is TRBJ1-2, the V gene TRBV4-1; D remains ambiguous. Sequenced material: peripheral blood. CDR3 sequence (DNA): TGCGCCAGCAGCCAAGATCTGACAACGTCTGGCTACACCTTC. Its protein is CASSQDLTTSGYTF.